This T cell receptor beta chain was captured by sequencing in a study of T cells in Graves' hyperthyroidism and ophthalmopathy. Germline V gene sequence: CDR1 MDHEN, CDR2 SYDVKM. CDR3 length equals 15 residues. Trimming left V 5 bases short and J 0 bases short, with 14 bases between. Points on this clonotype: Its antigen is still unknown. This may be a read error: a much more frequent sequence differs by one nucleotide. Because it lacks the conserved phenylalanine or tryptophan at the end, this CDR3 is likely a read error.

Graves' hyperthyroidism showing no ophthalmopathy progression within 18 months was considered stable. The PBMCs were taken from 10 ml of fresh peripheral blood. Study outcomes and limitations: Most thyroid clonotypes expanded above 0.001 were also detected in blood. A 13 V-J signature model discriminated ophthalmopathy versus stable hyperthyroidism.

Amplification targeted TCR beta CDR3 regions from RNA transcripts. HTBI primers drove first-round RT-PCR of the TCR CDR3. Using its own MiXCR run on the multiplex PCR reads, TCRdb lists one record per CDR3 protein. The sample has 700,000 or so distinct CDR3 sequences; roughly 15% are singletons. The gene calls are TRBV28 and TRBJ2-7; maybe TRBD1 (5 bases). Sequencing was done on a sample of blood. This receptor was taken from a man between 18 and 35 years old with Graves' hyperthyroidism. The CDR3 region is CASSKRHTGSYEQYL. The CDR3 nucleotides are TGTGCCAGCAGTAAGCGCCACACAGGCTCCTACGAGCAGTACCTC.